This T cell receptor (beta chain) stems from a study of blood T cells in healthy people across ages. Study overall: When template switching was applied, about one barcoded beta molecule was captured per two T cells. Points from the study as a whole: Estimates of total diversity, which came from one million sequenced T cells, were considered to be underestimates. Older age coincided with a roughly linear decline in TCR beta diversity per million T cells.

On this clonotype: The target antigen is unknown.

It was with a sample-barcoded 5' primer and a J-beta primer mix that a second PCR of about 6 to 12 cycles was run. The template-switch adaptor was a 5' adaptor with 12 random nucleotides. It tagged each cDNA molecule. TCRdb passed the 5' RACE reads through MiXCR, listing each CDR3 protein once. The sample yields some 710,000 distinct CDR3 sequences, about 20% seen once. V shed 8 bases and J shed 7 bases, with 14 bases lying between them. CDR1 SQVTM and CDR2 ANQGSEA come from the germline V gene. There are 11 residues in the CDR3. This chain joins TRBV29-1 and TRBJ1-1; D call uncertain. The sequencing input was blood. The TCR was taken from a man aged 65 to 85 in good health. The CDR3 DNA sequence: TGCAGCCCCGCCCAGGAAGGTGAAGCTTTCTTT. This codes for CSPAQEGEAFF.